This TCR beta chain was captured by sequencing in a study of T-cell memory formation after mild COVID-19. Each CDR3 protein gets one entry after TCRdb re-called the 5' RACE reads with MiXCR. Of over 300,000 distinct CDR3 sequences in the sample, under 25% were seen once. V was cut by 2 bases and J by 5 bases, with 3 bases left in between. The CDR3 contains 11 residues. CDR1 and CDR2 from the germline V gene are SGHRS and YFSETQ. The chain has TRBV5-1 and TRBJ2-3; D gene ambiguous. This TCR was sampled from a man aged 18 to 29 who had mild COVID-19 (a few samples of this study predate the infection). Cell type and time point are not known. Sequencing was carried out using PBMCs or a T cell subset sorted from them (not recorded which). CDR3 DNA: TGCGCCAGCAGCTTCGAAGATACGCAGTATTTT. It encodes CASSFEDTQYF.